The rows below give T cell receptor beta chains drawn from one sample of a study of PD-1 blockade in mismatch repair-deficient tumors. Data came from immunoSEQ multiplex PCR; TCRdb stores just in-frame clones and leaves some out. This table holds some 110,000 clones, about three quarters found once. The sample here was peripheral blood, taken approximately 14 months after starting pembrolizumab. These receptor sequences come from an adult with mismatch repair-deficient cancer. Both conserved end residues are part of each CDR3. A D gene is named only where the DNA matches it firmly. For some rows the clone size is stated as once, few or many, or as a class when expanded; others skip it.

NA	TRBJ1-1	TRBV9	NA	TGTGCCAGCAGCGTAAAAGATATGAACACTGAAGCTTTCTTT	CASSVKDMNTEAFF
NA	TRBJ1-1	TRBV29-1	NA	TGCAGCGTTGAGGGGGTGCTGAACACTGAAGCTTTCTTT	CSVEGVLNTEAFF
NA	TRBJ1-1	TRBV4-2	NA	TGTGCCAGCAGCCAACTCTCGACAGCGACGGTCGACACTGAAGCTTTCTTT	CASSQLSTATVDTEAFF
NA	TRBJ2-1	TRBV18	NA	TGTGCCAGCTCACCACCGAACGGTGAGCAGTTCTTC	CASSPPNGEQFF
NA	TRBJ2-5	TRBV28	NA	TGTGCCAGCAGTTTACAGCAAGAGACCCAGTACTTC	CASSLQQETQYF
NA	TRBJ2-2	TRBV27	TRBD2	TGTGCCAGCAGTTCCGGGACTAGCGGGAGCGAGCTGTTTTTT	CASSSGTSGSELFF
NA	TRBJ2-4	TRBV20-1	NA	TGCAGTGCTACGGAGGCGACCCCTCAGTACTTC	CSATEATPQYF
few	TRBJ1-1	TRBV7-8	NA	TGTGCCAGCAGCTTAGGGAGAGAGGGAGGAGCTTTCTTT	CASSLGREGGAFF
NA	TRBJ1-1	TRBV30	NA	TGTGCCTGGAGTGTAGACGCCGAAGCTTTCTTT	CAWSVDAEAFF
NA	TRBJ2-7	TRBV4-1	TRBD1	TGCGCCAGCAGCCAAACCCGGGACAGGGTTTACGAGCAGTACTTC	CASSQTRDRVYEQYF
NA	TRBJ2-1	TRBV6-4	NA	TGTGCCAGCAGTCTCCAGGGATCCTACAATGAGCAGTTCTTC	CASSLQGSYNEQFF
NA	TRBJ2-5	TRBV5-1	TRBD1	TGCGCCAGCAACGGACAGGGCAAAATACAAGAGACCCAGTACTTC	CASNGQGKIQETQYF
few	TRBJ1-5	TRBV6-1	TRBD1	TGTGCCAGCAGTGAACGAGGGGGCGGCACCTACCAGCCCCAGCATTTT	CASSERGGGTYQPQHF
NA	TRBJ1-1	TRBV11-3	NA	TGTGCCAGCAGCTTAGGGATTTCAGGGAGCGGCACTGAAGCTTTCTTT	CASSLGISGSGTEAFF
NA	TRBJ2-3	TRBV7-6	NA	TGTGCCAGCAGCTTAAGGAACGGCCTTGGGGACGATACGCAGTATTTT	CASSLRNGLGDDTQYF
NA	TRBJ1-1	TRBV7-9	NA	TGTGCCACGACCCGGGCCCGCATGAACACTGAAGCTTTCTTT	CATTRARMNTEAFF
NA	TRBJ1-2	TRBV7-2	NA	TGTGCCAGCAGCTTAAGCGCTAACTATGGCTACACCTTC	CASSLSANYGYTF
once	TRBJ1-4	TRBV6-6	NA	TGTGCCAGCAGTATCAATGAAAAACTGTTTTTT	CASSINEKLFF
NA	TRBJ1-2	TRBV7-9	NA	TGTGCCAGCAGCTTAGACCCGATTAACTATGGCTACACCTTC	CASSLDPINYGYTF
NA	TRBJ1-1	TRBV5-6	TRBD1	TGTGCCAGCAGCTTGGGAGGACAGGGTCAGGAAACTTTCTTT	CASSLGGQGQETFF
few	TRBJ1-5	TRBV6-5	NA	TGTGCCAGCAGCCCAAGGCTGCATCAGCCCCAGCATTTT	CASSPRLHQPQHF
NA	TRBJ2-3	TRBV27	TRBD1	TGTGCCAGCAGTTACCGGGACAGGAGCACAGATACGCAGTATTTT	CASSYRDRSTDTQYF
NA	TRBJ2-7	TRBV29-1	TRBD2	TGCAGCGCGCGGGCCGGGACTAGCTTCTACGAGCAGTACTTC	CSARAGTSFYEQYF
NA	TRBJ2-7	TRBV5-4	NA	TGTGCCAGCAGCTGGGGTACTCGGCAGTACTTC	CASSWGTRQYF
NA	TRBJ1-2	TRBV19	TRBD1	TGTGCCAGTTCGGACAGGGTAGGCGATGGCTACACCTTC	CASSDRVGDGYTF
NA	TRBJ2-7	TRBV11-2	TRBD2	TGTGCCAGCAGCTTAAATGAGGGAGGGCCCTACGAGCAGTACTTC	CASSLNEGGPYEQYF
NA	TRBJ1-1	TRBV10-3	NA	TGTGCCATCAGTGAAGGGAACACTGAAGCTTTCTTT	CAISEGNTEAFF
many	TRBJ2-5	TRBV4-1	TRBD2	TGCGCCAGCAGCCAAGAGCCGCTAGCGGGACTCCAAGAGACCCAGTACTTC	CASSQEPLAGLQETQYF
NA	TRBJ1-2	TRBV30	NA	TGTGCCTGGAGCTCATATCCTAACTATGGCTACACCTTC	CAWSSYPNYGYTF